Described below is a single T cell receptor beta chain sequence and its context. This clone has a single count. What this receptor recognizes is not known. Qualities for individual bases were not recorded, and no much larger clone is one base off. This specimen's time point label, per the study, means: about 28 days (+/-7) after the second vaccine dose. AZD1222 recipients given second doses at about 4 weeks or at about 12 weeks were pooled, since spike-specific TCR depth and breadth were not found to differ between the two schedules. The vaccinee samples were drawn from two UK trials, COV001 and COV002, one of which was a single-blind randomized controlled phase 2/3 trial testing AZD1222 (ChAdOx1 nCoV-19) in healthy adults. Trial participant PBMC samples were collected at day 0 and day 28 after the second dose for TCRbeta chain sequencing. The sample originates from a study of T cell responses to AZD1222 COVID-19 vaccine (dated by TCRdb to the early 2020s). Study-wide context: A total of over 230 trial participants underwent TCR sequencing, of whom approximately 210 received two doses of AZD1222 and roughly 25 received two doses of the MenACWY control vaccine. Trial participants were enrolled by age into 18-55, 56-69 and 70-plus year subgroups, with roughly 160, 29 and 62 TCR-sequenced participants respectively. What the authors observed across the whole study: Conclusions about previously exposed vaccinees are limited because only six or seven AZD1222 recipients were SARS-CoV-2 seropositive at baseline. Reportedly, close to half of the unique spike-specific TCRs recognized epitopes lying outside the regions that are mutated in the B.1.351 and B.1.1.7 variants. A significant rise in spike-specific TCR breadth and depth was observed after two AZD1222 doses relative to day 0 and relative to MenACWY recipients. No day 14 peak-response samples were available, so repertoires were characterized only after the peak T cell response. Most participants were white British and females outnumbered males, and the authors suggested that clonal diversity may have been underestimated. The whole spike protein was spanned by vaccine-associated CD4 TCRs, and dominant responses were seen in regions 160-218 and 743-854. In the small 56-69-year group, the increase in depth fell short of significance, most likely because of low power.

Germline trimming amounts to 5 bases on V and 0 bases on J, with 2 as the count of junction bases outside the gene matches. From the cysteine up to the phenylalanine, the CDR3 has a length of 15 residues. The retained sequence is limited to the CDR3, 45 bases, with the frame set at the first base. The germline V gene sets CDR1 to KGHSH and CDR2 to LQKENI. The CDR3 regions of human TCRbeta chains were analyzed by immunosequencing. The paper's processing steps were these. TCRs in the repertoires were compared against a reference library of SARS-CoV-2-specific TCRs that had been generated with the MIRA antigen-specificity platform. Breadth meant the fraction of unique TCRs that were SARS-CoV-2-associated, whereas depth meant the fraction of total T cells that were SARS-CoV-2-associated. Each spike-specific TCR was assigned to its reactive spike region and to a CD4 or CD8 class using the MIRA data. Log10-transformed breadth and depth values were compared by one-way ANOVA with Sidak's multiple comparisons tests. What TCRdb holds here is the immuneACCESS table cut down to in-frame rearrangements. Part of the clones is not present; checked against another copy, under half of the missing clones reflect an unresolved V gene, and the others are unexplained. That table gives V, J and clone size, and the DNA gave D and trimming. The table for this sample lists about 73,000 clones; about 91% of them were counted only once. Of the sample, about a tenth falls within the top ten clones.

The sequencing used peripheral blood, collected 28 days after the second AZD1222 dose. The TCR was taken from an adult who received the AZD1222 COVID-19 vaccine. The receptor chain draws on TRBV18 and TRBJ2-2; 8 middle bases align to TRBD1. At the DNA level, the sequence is TGTGCCAGCTCAGCGACAGGGGCGAACACCGGGGAGCTGTTTTTT. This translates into CASSATGANTGELFF.